The 27 T cell receptor beta chains below come from one sample, sequenced in a study of shared clonotypes between healthy human individuals. Measured with immunoSEQ multiplex PCR; TCRdb has only the in-frame clones, and not every one. The repertoire consists of about 490,000 clones, with 70% to 80% occurring once and the leading ten covering 10% to 15%. The sample comprised PBMCs. The source of these receptors is a woman in her forties in good health. Some clones in this sample may be carry-over from other donors' samples.

The genes are TRBV28 and TRBJ2-1, with 12 bases identical to TRBD2. This CDR3 has 15 residues. Germline assignment: CDR1 MDHEN and CDR2 SYDVKM. V gave up 6 bases and J gave up 8 bases; unmatched junction bases: 8. CDR3 DNA: TGTGCCAGCAGCCCGACTAGCGGGAGTTTTGATGAGCAGTTCTTC. It is translated as CASSPTSGSFDEQFF.

The V gene is TRBV27, the J gene TRBJ2-5; 10 bases fit TRBD1. In germline, CDR1 is MNHEY, CDR2 SMNVEV (reference sequence). The J segment lost 4 bases and the V segment lost 5 bases, leaving 10 bases of the junction unmatched. The CDR3 totals 16 residues. DNA of the CDR3: TGTGCCAGCAGTCCTAAGACAGGGGGCGGGCGAGAGACCCAGTACTTC. Translated, it gives CASSPKTGGGRETQYF.

Here the CDR3 reads CASSTNTQYF. The CDR3 DNA is TGTGCCAGCAGTACCAATACGCAGTATTTT. The chain carries TRBV6-6 and TRBJ2-3; D is unresolved. Germline assignment: CDR1 MNHNY and CDR2 SVGAGI (reference sequence). This CDR3 region has 10 residues. Trimming cost V 5 bases and J 7 bases, with 4 bases left between them.

The DNA for the CDR3 is TGTGCCAGCAGCCCCGAGGGCCATATCATCACTGAAGCTTTCTTT. Translated, it gives CASSPEGHIITEAFF. V and J are TRBV6-4 and TRBJ1-1; D call uncertain. Germline CDR1 MRHNA, CDR2 SNTAGT. Trimming left V 6 bases short and J 4 bases short, with 18 bases between. The length of the CDR3 is 15 residues.

The chain carries TRBV30 and TRBJ1-4; D gene uncertain. This CDR3 comprises 16 residues. V was shortened by 4 bases and J by 0 bases, with 15 bases between the two germline ends. CDR1 and CDR2 (germline): GTSNPN, SVGIG (reference sequence). The DNA of the CDR3 is TGTGCCTGGAACTCTTTACGAAGAGCAACTAATGAAAAACTGTTTTTT. This codes for CAWNSLRRATNEKLFF.

This clone was detected a few times. Distinct nucleotide sequences in the sample also encode this CDR3. In DNA form, the CDR3 reads TGTGCCAGCAGCGTAGGTGGAGGGGTTGGCTACACCTTC. Amino acid sequence: CASSVGGGVGYTF. The rearrangement joins TRBV9 to TRBJ1-2; weak D call: TRBD1 (5 bases). The V end lost 0 bases, the J end lost 7 bases, and 10 bases lay between the germline ends. Per germline, CDR1 SGDLS and CDR2 YYNGEE. The CDR3 totals 13 residues.

J is TRBJ2-7 and V is TRBV29-1, with TRBD2 matching 8 bases. J gave up 1 base and V 1 base, and 12 bases lay outside the gene matches. The CDR3 covers 17 residues. Germline-derived CDR1 and CDR2 are SQVTM and ANQGSEA. Written as DNA, the CDR3 is TGCAGCGTTGAAGGAGCGGGAGTGGGGGGAGGATCCTACGAGCAGTACTTC. Encoded protein: CSVEGAGVGGGSYEQYF.

In DNA form, the CDR3 reads TGTGCCAGCAGCTGGGACAGTTACTCCTACAATGAGCAGTTCTTC. It codes for CASSWDSYSYNEQFF. The chain recombines TRBV5-4 with TRBJ2-1, with 7 bases identical to TRBD1. Germline V CDR1 and CDR2: SGHNT, YYREEE (reference sequence). The J segment lost 0 bases and the V segment lost 3 bases, leaving 3 bases of the junction unmatched. CDR3 length: 15 amino acids.

This clone was observed a few times. This chain joins TRBV28 and TRBJ2-7; TRBD1 matches 9 bases. CDR3 length: 14 residues. Germline V lookup: CDR1 MDHEN, CDR2 SYDVKM. The ends lost 5 bases at V and 2 bases at J; junction bases unmatched: 4. The CDR3 sequence: CASSVRQGAYEQYF. The DNA of the CDR3 is TGTGCCAGCAGTGTAAGACAGGGGGCCTACGAGCAGTACTTC.

As concerns this clone: A much larger clone differs by one base, so this may be a read error. V gene TRBV9 combines with J gene TRBJ2-1; TRBD2 aligns across 7 bases. The germline V gene encodes CDR1 SGDLS and CDR2 YYNGEE. The CDR3 has 14 amino acids. V shed 4 bases, J shed 0 bases, and the junction held 1 base outside the gene matches. The CDR3 coding sequence is TGTGCCAGCAGCCGGACTAGCTCCTACAATGAGCAGTTCTTC. It translates to CASSRTSSYNEQFF. Combining the CDR3 with reference TRBV9 and TRBJ2-1 gives the whole variable domain DSGVTQTPKHLITATGQRVTLRCSPRSGDLSVYWYQQSLDQGLQFLIQYYNGEERAKGNILERFSAQQFPDLHSELNLSSLELGDSALYFCASSRTSSYNEQFFGPGTRLTVL.

Concerning this clone: Given a far larger clone just one base away, this is likely a sequencing read error. This sample also contains other DNA sequences that code for the same CDR3. V gene TRBV25-1 combines with J gene TRBJ2-3; D not resolved. The CDR3 loop spans 11 amino acids. Per the germline V gene, CDR1 is MGHDK and CDR2 is SYGVNS. The CDR3 coding sequence is TGCGCCAGCACGCAGTCACATACGCAGTATTTT. Translation gives CASTQSHTQYF.

This clone was counted between two and nine times. This chain links TRBV7-9 with TRBJ1-1; 12 bases line up with TRBD1. The germline V gene has CDR1 SEHNR and CDR2 FQNEAQ (reference sequence). CDR3 length: 14 amino acids. Losses at the gene ends were 0 bases for V and 11 bases for J; bases not matched to a gene: 4. As DNA, the CDR3 is TGTGCCAGCAGCTTAGCCGGGACAGGGGGCGAGGCTTTCTTT. Its protein product is CASSLAGTGGEAFF.

The V gene is TRBV11-1, the J gene TRBJ2-1; 15 bases match TRBD2. This CDR3 has 16 residues. With V trimmed by 5 bases and J by 2 bases, 1 base remained unmatched. In germline, CDR1 is SGHAT, CDR2 FQDESV (reference sequence). The CDR3 region has the DNA TGTGCCAGCAGCAGGACTAGCGGGAGGGCCTACAATGAGCAGTTCTTC. Protein: CASSRTSGRAYNEQFF.

The chain joins TRBV6-4 to TRBJ2-3; TRBD2 might be the D (5 bases). Trimming took off 0 bases at V and 0 bases at J, with 7 bases between the two ends. This CDR3 is built from 15 residues. Germline values: CDR1 MRHNA, CDR2 SNTAGT. CDR3 nucleotide sequence: TGTGCCAGCAGTGACTCCTGGACTAGCACAGATACGCAGTATTTT. Amino acids: CASSDSWTSTDTQYF.

V usage is TRBV5-4 and J usage is TRBJ2-7; D unclear. CDR1 is SGHNT and CDR2 is YYREEE in the germline V gene (reference sequence). Trimming shortened V by 0 bases and J by 0 bases, and 7 bases separated the two germline ends. The CDR3 is 14 amino acids. The CDR3: CASSLDWSSYEQYF. The CDR3, as DNA: TGTGCCAGCAGCTTGGACTGGAGCTCCTACGAGCAGTACTTC.

The J gene is TRBJ1-1, the V gene TRBV30; D unresolved. Trimming pared 2 bases from V and 3 bases from J, leaving 13 bases between. CDR3 length equals 14 residues. Germline loops: CDR1 GTSNPN, CDR2 SVGIG (reference sequence). Written as DNA, the CDR3 is TGTGCCTGGAGTAGCAGTAGTCATGACACTGAAGCTTTCTTT. Translation: CAWSSSSHDTEAFF.

The V call is TRBV7-8, the J call TRBJ2-6; D not resolved. Germline assignment: CDR1 SGHVS and CDR2 FQNEAQ. CDR3 length: 14 amino acids. V was cut by 3 bases and J by 1 base, with 4 bases left in between. Here the CDR3 DNA reads TGTGCCAGCAGCTTCGGGTCTGGGGCCAACGTCCTGACTTTC. Translation gives CASSFGSGANVLTF.

This clone has only one observation. This rearrangement joins TRBV7-7 to TRBJ1-5; TRBD1 might be the D (6 bases). Trimming stripped 2 bases from V and 2 bases from J, with 13 bases between. The CDR3 has 16 residues. The germline V gene encodes CDR1 SSHAT and CDR2 FNYEAQ (reference sequence). The CDR3 nucleotides are TGTGCCAGCAGCTTATGCTGGGGGCTACGCAATCAGCCCCAGCATTTT. Translated: CASSLCWGLRNQPQHF.

The count of this clone is one. The chain is built from TRBV5-1 and TRBJ1-3; perhaps TRBD1 as D (6 bases). CDR3 length: 15 amino acids. Germline CDR1 reads SGHRS; CDR2 reads YFSETQ. The germline V and J ends were trimmed by 5 bases and 2 bases, with 14 bases remaining between them. CDR3 bases: TGCGCCAGCAGTTCCTCGGGGGCAACTGGAAACACCATATATTTT. As protein: CASSSSGATGNTIYF.

This rearrangement joins TRBV28 to TRBJ2-7; D is possibly TRBD1 (6 bases). CDR1 and CDR2 from the germline V gene are MDHEN and SYDVKM. V gave up 3 bases and J gave up 0 bases, with 9 bases separating them. The CDR3 sequence is 14 residues long. For the CDR3, the DNA is TGTGCCAGCAGTTTCCCGGGACACTCCTACGAGCAGTACTTC. It is translated as CASSFPGHSYEQYF. Looking up the rest from reference TRBV28 and TRBJ2-7 gives the full variable domain: DVKVTQSSRYLVKRTGEKVFLECVQDMDHENMFWYRQDPGLGLRLIYFSYDVKMKEKGDIPEGYSVSREKKERFSLILESASTNQTSMYLCASSFPGHSYEQYFGPGTRLTVT.

With respect to this clone: Distinct nucleotide sequences in the sample also encode this CDR3. The V call is TRBV18, the J call TRBJ2-5; no clear D gene. The CDR3 consists of 13 residues. With 1 base removed from V and 4 bases from J, the gap between germline ends came to 7 bases. Germline assignment: CDR1 KGHSH and CDR2 LQKENI. The CDR3 DNA reads TGTGCCAGCTCACCACGATCGGGAGAGACCCAGTACTTC. It yields the protein CASSPRSGETQYF.

V usage is TRBV29-1 and J usage is TRBJ2-7; weak D call: TRBD1 (6 bases). Germline CDR1 and CDR2: SQVTM and ANQGSEA. This CDR3 has 12 residues. Trimming pared 6 bases from V and 6 bases from J, leaving 15 bases between. CDR3 sequence (DNA): TGCAGCGTCGAAACGGACAGAGCCGAGCAGTACTTC. It encodes CSVETDRAEQYF.

The rearrangement uses TRBV4-2 and TRBJ2-1; TRBD2 matches at 11 bases. V shed 2 bases and J 9 bases; nucleotides not matched to a gene: 9. The CDR3 has 16 amino acids. Per germline, CDR1 LGHNA and CDR2 YNFKEQ. CDR3 residues: CASSQYVAGGRGEQFF. The CDR3 DNA reads as TGTGCCAGCAGCCAATATGTAGCGGGAGGGCGGGGTGAGCAGTTCTTC.

The rearrangement uses TRBV4-1 and TRBJ2-2; 7 bases map to TRBD2. The CDR3 runs 15 residues. Germline lookup yields CDR1 MGHRA and CDR2 YSYEKL. J gave up 2 bases and V 4 bases, and 4 bases lay outside the gene matches. The CDR3 coding sequence is TGCGCCAGCAGCCCCCGAGCGGGAAACACCGGGGAGCTGTTTTTT. It encodes CASSPRAGNTGELFF.

The chain carries TRBV18 and TRBJ2-1; D may be TRBD1 or TRBD2 (5 bases each). The length of the CDR3 is 15 residues. V was trimmed by 3 bases and J by 6 bases, leaving 15 bases between them. CDR1 and CDR2 (germline): KGHSH, LQKENI. For the CDR3, the DNA is TGTGCCAGCTCACCGCGGTCTGGGGACGGCAATGAGCAGTTCTTC. Its protein is CASSPRSGDGNEQFF.

The sample holds a few counts of this clone. The rearrangement links TRBV19 to TRBJ2-4; D uncertain. CDR3 length: 14 residues. Germline V lookup: CDR1 LNHDA, CDR2 SQIVND (reference sequence). Trimming cost V 5 bases and J 9 bases, with 17 bases left between them. The CDR3 DNA sequence: TGTGCCAGTAGTTCGAAGACCCGCACGGTCATTCAGTACTTC. This codes for CASSSKTRTVIQYF.

V and J are TRBV7-7 and TRBJ2-7; 8 positions agree with TRBD2. Trimming cost V 5 bases and J 4 bases; bases outside gene matches: 7. The germline CDR1 and CDR2 sequences are SSHAT and FNYEAQ (reference sequence). The CDR3 has 14 residues. The CDR3 loop is CASSPSGSLYEQYF. The DNA for the CDR3 is TGTGCCAGCAGCCCGAGCGGGAGTCTGTACGAGCAGTACTTC.